One and the same sample provided the 24 T cell receptor beta chains below, sequenced in a study of T and B cells in COVID-19 patients. From blood, roughly 220-550 ng of genomic DNA served as TRB template. BIOMED2 TRB-A/B primer pools were used in multiplex TRB PCR. TCRdb itself ran the multiplex PCR reads through MiXCR, one entry per CDR3 protein. This table has over 10,000 distinct CDR3 sequences, roughly 30% appearing once. Material: blood. These TCRs come from a human donor who had recovered from COVID-19.

This clonotype has more than one count but fewer than ten. The chain couples TRBV6-6 to TRBJ2-7; the match to TRBD1 covers 7 bases. Trimming at V came to 0 bases and at J to 2 bases, leaving 19 bases not matched to a gene. This CDR3 region has 20 residues. Germline V gene sequence: CDR1 MNHNY, CDR2 SVGAGI (reference sequence). CDR3 residues: CASSYSLVGTATMGPYEQYV. CDR3 DNA: TGTGCCAGCAGTTACTCCCTCGTAGGGACAGCAACGATGGGCCCCTACGAGCAGTACGTC.

The chain links TRBV6-5 to TRBJ1-2; no firm D call. CDR1 MNHEY and CDR2 SVGAGI come from the germline V gene. V lost 5 bases to trimming and J lost 4 bases, with 8 bases between them. This CDR3 contains 12 residues. The CDR3 loop reads CASSDGSYGYTF. The DNA of the CDR3 is TGTGCCAGCAGTGATGGAAGCTATGGCTACACCTTC.

About this clonotype: Being one base from a much bigger clone, this may be a read error. The gene calls are TRBV11-1 and TRBJ1-4; D might be TRBD1 (5 bases). From germline, CDR1 is SGHAT and CDR2 FQDESV (reference sequence). This CDR3 comprises 17 residues. V lost 1 base and J lost 2, with 14 bases in between. The CDR3 loop reads CASSLGGIKATNEKLFF. The CDR3 bases are TGTGCCAGCAGCTTAGGGGGGATCAAGGCTACTAATGAAAAACTGTTTTTT.

This clonotype was detected many times. The junction does not match germline at one end; this may be a read error. This chain links TRBV19 with TRBJ1-6; maybe TRBD1 (5 bases). The CDR3 is made up of 16 amino acids. Germline V gives CDR1 LNHDA, CDR2 SQIVND (reference sequence). This chain's CDR3 is CASTIPGEAYNSPLHF. Written as DNA, the CDR3 is TGTGCCAGTACTATACCGGGGGAGGCCTATAATTCACCCCTCCACTTT.

V and J are TRBV4-3 and TRBJ1-2; D gene unclear. Per the germline V gene, CDR1 is LGHNA and CDR2 is YSLEER. Trimming took 5 bases from V and 2 from J, leaving 9 bases between them. This CDR3 region has 13 residues. DNA for the CDR3: TGCGCCAGCAGCTTGCAAGGGAACTATGGCTACACCTTC. Translating gives CASSLQGNYGYTF.

This clonotype showed up many times. The chain links TRBV6-1 to TRBJ2-1; the D is unclear. Deletions cut 1 base from V and 4 bases from J, with 2 bases between. Germline CDR1 is MNHNS and CDR2 is SASEGT. This CDR3 has 12 amino acids. CDR3 coding DNA: TGTGCCAGCAGTGAAGGGTACAATGAGCAGTTCTTC. Translation gives CASSEGYNEQFF.

Many counts were recorded for this clonotype. The chain has TRBV18 and TRBJ2-7; no clear D. Germline CDR1 is KGHSH and CDR2 is LQKENI. V was trimmed by 3 bases and J by 3 bases, leaving 6 bases between them. This CDR3 comprises 12 residues. CDR3 bases: TGTGCCAGCTCACCTAACGTCTACGAGCAGTACTTC. It encodes CASSPNVYEQYF.

In this sample, this clonotype turned up a few times. The chain is built from TRBV13 and TRBJ2-7; D may be TRBD1 (6 bases). The CDR3 is made up of 14 amino acids. CDR1 is PRHDT, CDR2 FYEKMQ, per germline (reference sequence). Trimming cost V 3 bases and J 2 bases, with 11 bases left between them. CDR3 loop: CASSLAQGTYEQYF. In nucleotides, the CDR3 is TGTGCCAGCAGCTTGGCTCAGGGGACCTACGAGCAGTACTTC.

V gene TRBV19 combines with J gene TRBJ2-1, with 9 bases aligning to TRBD2. The ends lost 4 bases at V and 0 bases at J; junction bases unmatched: 4. CDR1 LNHDA and CDR2 SQIVND come from the germline V gene (reference sequence). The CDR3 has 16 amino acids. CDR3 DNA sequence: TGTGCCAGTAGTACGCGGACTAGCGACTCCTACAATGAGCAGTTCTTC. Its protein is CASSTRTSDSYNEQFF.

This clonotype was detected ten times or more. The V and J genes are TRBV5-6 and TRBJ2-5; 8 nucleotides align to TRBD2. V was clipped by 2 bases and J by 2 bases; unmatched bases: 8. Germline loops: CDR1 SGHDT, CDR2 YYEEEE. The CDR3 has 16 amino acids. The CDR3 region is CASSFRMREVQETQYF. In nucleotides, the CDR3 is TGTGCCAGCAGCTTCCGTATGCGGGAGGTACAAGAGACCCAGTACTTC.

This clonotype has more than one count but fewer than ten. The V call is TRBV11-3, the J call TRBJ1-1; 7 nucleotides align to TRBD1. CDR1 SGHNT and CDR2 YENEEA come from the germline V gene. The CDR3 extends over 16 amino acids. Trimming cost V 0 bases and J 1 base; bases outside gene matches: 5. This CDR3 is CASSLDDWTGNTEAFF. CDR3 sequence (DNA): TGTGCCAGCAGCTTAGATGATTGGACAGGGAACACTGAAGCTTTCTTT.

In its sample, this clonotype ranks as medium-sized. V gene TRBV15 combines with J gene TRBJ2-1; D might be TRBD2 (6 bases). V was shortened by 0 bases and J by 0 bases, with 9 bases between the two germline ends. This CDR3 region has 16 residues. Per the germline V gene, CDR1 is LNHNV and CDR2 is YYDKDF (reference sequence). CDR3 region: CATSRDSGFSYNEQFF. CDR3 sequence (DNA): TGTGCCACCAGCAGAGATAGCGGCTTCTCCTACAATGAGCAGTTCTTC.

This clonotype was picked up many times. The chain has TRBV5-4 and TRBJ2-1; the D gene is possibly TRBD2 (5 bases). The CDR3 runs 15 residues. Germline V gene data show CDR1 as SGHNT and CDR2 as YYREEE (reference sequence). V was trimmed by 2 bases and J by 2 bases, leaving 11 bases between them. The CDR3 here is CASSFGKGPYNEQFF. CDR3 nucleotide sequence: TGTGCCAGCAGCTTCGGGAAAGGCCCCTACAATGAGCAGTTCTTC.

This chain links TRBV20-1 with TRBJ2-1, with 11 bases matching TRBD2. Trimming removed 3 bases from V and 8 bases from J; junction bases left unmatched: 6. The CDR3 covers 14 residues. Per germline, CDR1 DFQATT and CDR2 SNEGSKA (reference sequence). CDR3 loop: CSASWASGRYEQFF. For the CDR3, the DNA is TGCAGTGCTAGTTGGGCTAGCGGGAGGTATGAGCAGTTCTTC.

The table lists this clonotype with many counts. This sequence joins TRBV6-5 and TRBJ2-7, with TRBD2 as a possible D gene (6 bases). The V and J ends lost 6 bases and 0 bases respectively, with 15 bases between them. Per germline, CDR1 MNHEY and CDR2 SVGAGI. This CDR3 spans 15 amino acids. The CDR3 loop reads CASSLSGESSYEQYF. The CDR3 DNA follows: TGTGCCAGCAGCCTTAGCGGAGAGAGCTCCTACGAGCAGTACTTC.

This clonotype is medium-sized. The chain recombines TRBV12-3 or TRBV12-4 with TRBJ2-7; TRBD1 matches 7 bases. V lost 7 bases and J lost 4; bases outside the gene matches: 4. This CDR3 is built from 12 residues. CDR3: CASTGQPYEQYF. The CDR3 nucleotides read TGTGCCAGCACGGGACAGCCTTACGAGCAGTACTTC.

There are many counts of this clonotype. The chain employs TRBV6-2 or TRBV6-3 and TRBJ2-6; a possible D gene is TRBD2 (5 bases). Germline lookup yields CDR1 MNHEY and CDR2 SVGEGT. The CDR3 has 15 residues. V was shortened by 6 bases and J by 0 bases, with 9 bases between the two germline ends. CDR3 protein: CASSLASSGANVLTF. The CDR3 DNA is TGTGCCAGCAGCCTAGCCTCCTCTGGGGCCAACGTCCTGACTTTC.

The chain links TRBV20-1 to TRBJ2-1, with 7 nucleotides matching TRBD2. The V and J ends lost 5 bases and 7 bases, in that order; junction bases with no gene match: 11. Germline-derived CDR1 and CDR2 are DFQATT and SNEGSKA (reference sequence). The CDR3 is 14 residues long. The CDR3 nucleotides are TGCAGTGCTCCCGGGAGGACCCTGATTAATGAGCAGTTCTTC. This translates into CSAPGRTLINEQFF.

The V gene is TRBV12-3 or TRBV12-4, the J gene TRBJ2-3; D possibly matches TRBD1 or TRBD2 (5 bases each). Trimming left V 7 bases short and J 5 bases short, with 10 bases between. The CDR3 has 12 amino acids. The DNA of the CDR3 is TGTGCCAGCACCGGGGCGGGAGATACGCAGTATTTT. Its protein product is CASTGAGDTQYF.

A few counts support this clonotype. The chain combines TRBV5-1 with TRBJ2-5, with D perhaps matching TRBD1 or TRBD2 (5 bases each). The CDR3 extends over 14 amino acids. Looked up from germline, CDR1 is SGHRS and CDR2 is YFSETQ. Trimming cost V 2 bases and J 0 bases, with 8 bases left between them. CDR3 in amino acids: CASSLGDDQETQYF. The CDR3 DNA follows: TGCGCCAGCAGCTTAGGGGACGACCAAGAGACCCAGTACTTC.

The gene calls are TRBV12-3 or TRBV12-4 and TRBJ1-1, with D unresolved. This CDR3 contains 11 residues. With 1 base removed from V and 7 bases from J, the gap between germline ends came to 4 bases. The CDR3 protein is CASSLVFEAFF. The CDR3 nucleotides read TGTGCCAGCAGTTTAGTTTTTGAAGCTTTCTTT.

This clonotype occurred a few times. V gene TRBV19 combines with J gene TRBJ2-2, with 11 bases identical to TRBD2. The CDR3 totals 15 residues. The germline gives CDR1 LNHDA, CDR2 SQIVND (reference sequence). V shed 5 bases, J shed 4 bases, and the junction held 3 bases outside the gene matches. The DNA for the CDR3 is TGTGCCAGTAGTGAAACTAGCGGGGGCACCGGGGAGCTGTTTTTT. As protein: CASSETSGGTGELFF.

This clonotype turned up a few times. Written as DNA, the CDR3 is TGTGCCACCAGTGACTACCGACGGGGGGGCACAGATACGCAGTATTTT. Translation gives CATSDYRRGGTDTQYF. The genes are TRBV24-1 and TRBJ2-3, with TRBD2 matching over 7 bases. CDR1 is KGHDR and CDR2 is SFDVKD in the germline V gene. With V trimmed by 4 bases and J by 1 base, 7 bases remained unmatched. The CDR3 spans 16 residues.

In this sample, this clonotype is medium-sized. This chain connects TRBV11-1 to TRBJ2-3; D is uncertain. The CDR3 spans 13 residues. With 3 bases removed from V and 4 bases from J, the gap between germline ends came to 8 bases. Germline V gene lookup returns CDR1 SGHAT and CDR2 FQDESV (reference sequence). CDR3 coding DNA: TGTGCCAGCAGCTTTGGCTACGCAGATACGCAGTATTTT. Protein: CASSFGYADTQYF.